This entry features one TCR beta chain sequence. What it binds is unknown. Thawed unstimulated PBMCs were FACS-sorted by CD3, CD4 and CD8 into two populations. The CDR3 is 14 amino acids. V was shortened by 3 bases and J by 5 bases, with 14 bases between the two germline ends. Per germline, CDR1 ENHRY and CDR2 SYGVKD. This record belongs to a study of T cell clones after liver transplantation. About the research overall: Patients counted as tolerant after at least one year off all immunosuppression, enzymes not exceeding twice normal. Study-wide points: Donor-reactive sequences fell more than third party-reactive ones, suggesting partial deletion. In 5 of 8 subjects, circulating graft-donor-reactive CD4 TCRbeta sequences fell significantly after transplant.

Data came from immunoSEQ multiplex PCR; TCRdb stores just in-frame clones and leaves some out. The sample lists tens of thousands of clones; roughly 80% were seen once. The material sequenced was CD4+ T cells from blood, taken 12 months after liver transplant. The sequence was obtained from a human patient who received a liver transplant. A share of the T cells may be of graft donor origin. The chain has TRBV10-3 and TRBJ2-7, with D possibly matching TRBD1 (5 bases). CDR3 protein: CAISDVVGANEQYF. The CDR3 nucleotides read TGTGCCATCAGTGATGTAGTTGGGGCGAACGAGCAGTACTTC.